The 13 T cell receptor beta chains in this list originate from one sample, sequenced in a study of shared clonotypes between healthy human individuals. Using immunoSEQ multiplex PCR, the repertoire was profiled, and TCRdb retains in-frame clones only, with some absent. In the table there are over 850,000 clones, about 84% of which are singletons. Sequencing was performed on memory CD4+ T cells from PBMCs. The sample's subset: CD45RA-negative fraction. Every receptor here comes from a man between 18 and 35 years old in good health. Some clones in this sample may be carry-over from other donors' samples.

The chain carries TRBV4-1 and TRBJ1-5; TRBD1 might be the D (6 bases). The germline CDR1 and CDR2 sequences are MGHRA and YSYEKL. Trimming took off 4 bases at V and 4 bases at J, with 14 bases between the two ends. This CDR3 spans 15 amino acids. CDR3 loop: CASSLEQGGNQPQHF. In DNA form, the CDR3 reads TGCGCCAGCAGCCTAGAACAGGGTGGTAATCAGCCCCAGCATTTT.

V and J are TRBV7-3 and TRBJ2-2; no firm D call. CDR1 is SGHTA, CDR2 FQGTGA, per germline. V lost 5 bases and J lost 4, with 8 bases in between. The CDR3 is 13 residues long. The DNA of the CDR3 is TGTGCCAGCAGCCCCGACCCCACCGGGGAGCTGTTTTTT. It yields the protein CASSPDPTGELFF.

V and J are TRBV29-1 and TRBJ2-5, with a tentative D call TRBD1 (7 bases). The V and J ends lost 7 bases and 5 bases respectively, with 17 bases between them. Looked up from germline, CDR1 is SQVTM and CDR2 is ANQGSEA. The CDR3 sequence is 13 residues long. CDR3 in DNA: TGCAGCGCAGCCAGGGGGAGGCTGGAGACCCAGTACTTC. This codes for CSAARGRLETQYF.

This clone was counted once. The chain uses TRBV7-9 and TRBJ2-1; 8 positions match TRBD2. Germline CDR1 is SEHNR and CDR2 is FQNEAQ (reference sequence). V lost 5 bases to trimming and J lost 15 bases; unmatched junction nucleotides: 21. This CDR3 spans 16 amino acids. CDR3 sequence reads: CASSPPGAGGRRPAFF. The DNA for the CDR3 is TGTGCCAGCAGCCCCCCCGGGGCGGGAGGCCGACGACCCGCGTTCTTC.

As to this clone: This sample also contains other DNA sequences that code for the same CDR3. The V gene is TRBV2, the J gene TRBJ1-1, with D tentatively TRBD1 (6 bases). CDR3 length: 14 residues. Germline CDR1 reads SNHLY; CDR2 reads FYNNEI. Trimming removed 4 bases from V and 2 bases from J, with 11 bases in between. The CDR3 reads CASSGTGTNTEAFF. CDR3 DNA sequence: TGTGCCAGCAGTGGGACCGGGACAAACACTGAAGCTTTCTTT.

The chain couples TRBV7-2 to TRBJ2-7, with D hard to call. CDR3 length: 14 amino acids. Looked up from germline, CDR1 is SGHTA and CDR2 is FQGNSA. Deletions cut 4 bases from V and 0 bases from J, with 10 bases between. The CDR3 bases are TGTGCCAGCAGCTCGATTCCGAGCTCCTACGAGCAGTACTTC. Its translation: CASSSIPSSYEQYF.

The rearrangement joins TRBV18 to TRBJ1-2; D not certain. V gave up 4 bases and J gave up 4 bases, with 19 bases separating them. The CDR3 extends over 16 amino acids. The V gene's germline CDR1 is KGHSH and CDR2 LQKENI. The CDR3 protein is CASSRVFAGIPYGYTF. Written as DNA, the CDR3 is TGTGCCAGCTCACGCGTCTTTGCCGGGATTCCCTATGGCTACACCTTC.

The J gene is TRBJ2-7, the V gene TRBV28; weak D call: TRBD2 (6 bases). V was shortened by 5 bases and J by 3 bases, with 8 bases between the two germline ends. Germline loops: CDR1 MDHEN, CDR2 SYDVKM. CDR3 length: 12 amino acids. The CDR3 DNA sequence: TGTGCCAGCAGTCCCGGGAGCTACGAGCAGTACTTC. It yields the protein CASSPGSYEQYF.

This rearrangement joins TRBV5-1 to TRBJ2-3; 9 bases match TRBD2. V shed 0 bases and J 2 bases; nucleotides not matched to a gene: 7. The CDR3 extends over 17 amino acids. From germline, CDR1 is SGHRS and CDR2 YFSETQ. CDR3 residues: CASSLGSLAGNTDTQYF. The DNA of the CDR3 is TGCGCCAGCAGCTTGGGGTCGCTAGCGGGGAACACAGATACGCAGTATTTT. Variable domain in full (rest from reference TRBV5-1 and TRBJ2-3): KAGVTQTPRYLIKTRGQQVTLSCSPISGHRSVSWYQQTPGQGLQFLFEYFSETQRNKGNFPGRFSGRQFSNSRSEMNVSTLELGDSALYLCASSLGSLAGNTDTQYFGPGTRLTVL.

This clone was picked up a small number of times. The chain carries TRBV13 and TRBJ1-2; D not resolved. CDR1 is PRHDT and CDR2 is FYEKMQ in the germline V gene (reference sequence). The germline V and J ends were trimmed by 2 bases and 7 bases, with 11 bases remaining between them. The CDR3 has 13 amino acids. The CDR3 protein is CASSLLREAGYTF. The CDR3 DNA is TGTGCCAGCAGCTTATTGAGGGAGGCTGGCTACACCTTC.

V gene TRBV7-9 combines with J gene TRBJ2-7, with 9 bases fitting TRBD1. This CDR3 spans 15 amino acids. Germline CDR1 reads SEHNR; CDR2 reads FQNEAQ (reference sequence). Trimming at V came to 5 bases and at J to 3 bases, leaving 8 bases not matched to a gene. CDR3 DNA sequence: TGTGCCAGCAGCCCTTGGGACAGGGCGATCTACGAGCAGTACTTC. It translates to CASSPWDRAIYEQYF.

The rearrangement links TRBV5-1 to TRBJ2-1; D assignment may be TRBD1 or TRBD2 (5 bases each). The germline V gene has CDR1 SGHRS and CDR2 YFSETQ. The V end lost 5 bases, the J end lost 7 bases, and 10 bases lay between the germline ends. There are 12 residues in the CDR3. This CDR3 is CASRLRENEQFF. The CDR3 DNA is TGCGCCAGCAGACTCAGGGAGAATGAGCAGTTCTTC.

The J gene is TRBJ1-2, the V gene TRBV30, with D hard to call. CDR1 is GTSNPN and CDR2 is SVGIG in the germline V gene (reference sequence). Trimming shortened V by 3 bases and J by 3 bases, and 14 bases separated the two germline ends. The CDR3 has 14 amino acids. The DNA of the CDR3 is TGTGCCTGGAGACCCGGGTACAAGGACTATGGCTACACCTTC. This encodes CAWRPGYKDYGYTF.